The present entry profiles one T cell receptor (beta chain) with its context. Profiled with immunoSEQ multiplex PCR; TCRdb holds only in-frame clones, not every one. This table has around 250,000 clones, 75% to 90% appearing once. The sample originates from a study of blood T cell repertoires in COVID-19. CDR1 and CDR2 from the germline V gene are MNHNS and SASEGT. The V gene end was trimmed by 1 base and the J gene end by 5 bases; junction bases not matched to a gene: 7. This CDR3 is 15 amino acids long. Sequencing input: peripheral blood. The receptor's source is a woman aged 40 to 50 who had recovered from COVID-19. J is TRBJ2-7 and V is TRBV6-1; 8 bases align to TRBD2. The CDR3 bases are TGTGCCAGCAGTGAAGATGCGGGGGGACATAACGAGCAGTACTTC. Protein sequence: CASSEDAGGHNEQYF.